This is a list of T cell receptor beta chains from one sample in a study of blood T cells in healthy people across ages. TCRdb reanalysed the 5' RACE reads using MiXCR and keeps one entry per CDR3 protein. The sample lists 700,000 to 900,000 distinct CDR3 sequences, roughly 24% seen once, with less than 3.5% in the top ten. The same sample was also studied in work on T cells of mothers and their children.

The sample taken for sequencing was blood. The receptors shown here come from a boy aged 5-17 years in good health. CDR3s include the opening cysteine and the closing phenylalanine or tryptophan. The order of the fields is V gene, D gene, J gene, clone size, CDR3 protein, CDR3 DNA. The D gene is left open where the match is weak. The size entry is marked missing in some rows and otherwise reads once, few, many or a size class.

V gene: TRBV29-1
D gene: -
J gene: TRBJ1-2
clone size: -
CDR3 protein: CSVEVNNYGYTF
CDR3 DNA: TGCAGCGTTGAAGTAAACAACTATGGCTACACCTTC

V gene: TRBV12-5
D gene: -
J gene: TRBJ1-2
clone size: -
CDR3 protein: CASGPGLPNYGYTF
CDR3 DNA: TGTGCTAGTGGACCGGGGCTTCCTAACTATGGCTACACCTTC

V gene: TRBV2
D gene: -
J gene: TRBJ2-5
clone size: few
CDR3 protein: CASAGQAGTQYF
CDR3 DNA: TGTGCCAGCGCGGGACAAGCGGGGACCCAGTACTTC

V gene: TRBV7-2
D gene: -
J gene: TRBJ1-1
clone size: -
CDR3 protein: CASSLAPGWDTEAFF
CDR3 DNA: TGTGCCAGCAGCTTAGCGCCAGGCTGGGATACTGAAGCTTTCTTT

V gene: TRBV7-9
D gene: -
J gene: TRBJ2-5
clone size: few
CDR3 protein: CASSLSAETQYF
CDR3 DNA: TGTGCCAGCAGCTTAAGCGCAGAGACCCAGTACTTC

V gene: TRBV20-1
D gene: -
J gene: TRBJ2-4
clone size: once
CDR3 protein: CSARDVQIQNIQYF
CDR3 DNA: TGCAGTGCTAGAGATGTTCAAATACAAAACATTCAGTACTTC

V gene: TRBV6-2/TRBV6-3
D gene: -
J gene: TRBJ2-5
clone size: -
CDR3 protein: CASSTHGEQETQYF
CDR3 DNA: TGTGCCAGCAGCACCCATGGGGAGCAAGAGACCCAGTACTTC

V gene: TRBV27
D gene: -
J gene: TRBJ2-6
clone size: -
CDR3 protein: CASSLIAGQTNVLTF
CDR3 DNA: TGTGCCAGCAGTTTGATAGCAGGTCAGACCAACGTCCTGACTTTC

V gene: TRBV20-1
D gene: TRBD2
J gene: TRBJ2-7
clone size: -
CDR3 protein: CSVSGGPGREQYF
CDR3 DNA: TGCAGTGTTAGCGGGGGGCCGGGGCGGGAGCAGTACTTC

V gene: TRBV20-1
D gene: -
J gene: TRBJ1-1
clone size: -
CDR3 protein: CSVAPGPNTEAFF
CDR3 DNA: TGCAGTGTTGCACCCGGGCCGAACACTGAAGCTTTCTTT

V gene: TRBV6-1
D gene: TRBD1
J gene: TRBJ1-4
clone size: once
CDR3 protein: CASSEYHGTGVTNEKLFF
CDR3 DNA: TGTGCCAGCAGTGAATATCACGGGACAGGGGTGACTAATGAAAAACTGTTTTTT

V gene: TRBV2
D gene: TRBD2
J gene: TRBJ2-5
clone size: -
CDR3 protein: CASSEGTSLETQYF
CDR3 DNA: TGTGCCAGCAGTGAAGGGACTAGTTTAGAGACCCAGTACTTC

V gene: TRBV12-3/TRBV12-4
D gene: -
J gene: TRBJ1-1
clone size: -
CDR3 protein: CASTTRGFDTEAFF
CDR3 DNA: TGTGCCAGCACCACCCGGGGGTTCGACACTGAAGCTTTCTTT

V gene: TRBV20-1
D gene: TRBD2
J gene: TRBJ2-7
clone size: -
CDR3 protein: CSATTTSGGYEQYF
CDR3 DNA: TGCAGTGCTACCACTACTAGCGGGGGCTACGAGCAGTACTTC

V gene: TRBV25-1
D gene: -
J gene: TRBJ1-3
clone size: once
CDR3 protein: CASSEWADKNTIYF
CDR3 DNA: TGTGCCAGCAGTGAATGGGCGGACAAAAACACCATATATTTT

V gene: TRBV29-1
D gene: TRBD2
J gene: TRBJ2-5
clone size: -
CDR3 protein: CSVLGGQETQYF
CDR3 DNA: TGCAGCGTGCTGGGGGGGCAAGAGACCCAGTACTTC